This T cell receptor (beta chain) was sequenced in a study of control samples from healthy donors and cancer patients. Sequenced by immunoSEQ multiplex PCR; TCRdb stores in-frame clones only, minus some. The sample comprises under 85,000 clones, approximately 80% of which are singletons, and 9.5% to 13% rests with the top ten. The CDR3 runs 13 residues. CDR1 and CDR2 (germline): MDHEN, SYDVKM. V was cut by 6 bases and J by 9 bases, with 17 bases left in between. V and J are TRBV28 and TRBJ1-2, with D possibly being TRBD1 (5 bases). The TCR was taken from a man aged 55 to 69 with head and neck cancer. Sequenced input: PBMCs. The CDR3 region has the DNA TGTGCCAGCAGACTGGGGCCTACTAACAGCTACACCTTC. Translation gives CASRLGPTNSYTF.